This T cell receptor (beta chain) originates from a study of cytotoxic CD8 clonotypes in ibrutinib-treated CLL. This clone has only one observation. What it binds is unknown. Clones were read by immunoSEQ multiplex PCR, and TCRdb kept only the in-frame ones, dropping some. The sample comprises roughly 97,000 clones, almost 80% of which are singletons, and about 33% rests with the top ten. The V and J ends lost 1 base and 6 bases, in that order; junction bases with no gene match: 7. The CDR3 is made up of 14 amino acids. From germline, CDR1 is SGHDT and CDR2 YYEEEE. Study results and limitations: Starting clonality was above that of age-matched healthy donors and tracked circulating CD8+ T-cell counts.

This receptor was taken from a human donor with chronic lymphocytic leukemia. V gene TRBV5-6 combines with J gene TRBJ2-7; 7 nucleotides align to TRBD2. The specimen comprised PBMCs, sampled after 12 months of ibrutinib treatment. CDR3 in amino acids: CASSLRGREAEQYF. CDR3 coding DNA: TGTGCCAGCAGCTTGAGAGGACGGGAGGCCGAGCAGTACTTC.